This T cell receptor (beta chain) was sequenced during a study of blood T cell repertoires in COVID-19. Background on the study: PBMCs, B-cell-depleted T cells, or T cells provided the cDNA or gDNA that made up the material.

Per the authors' pipeline: Amplified reference gene primers provided the basis for estimating nucleated cell counts. Sequenced by immunoSEQ multiplex PCR; TCRdb stores in-frame clones only, minus some. V and J calls and clone size are given by that table; D and trimming were obtained from the DNA. The sample shows 160,000 or so clones, around 80% of them seen only once. This clone was seen a single time. CDR3 length equals 14 residues. Germline assignment: CDR1 SGDLS and CDR2 YYNGEE. The V end lost 3 bases, the J end lost 4 bases, and 11 bases lay between the germline ends. Sequencing input: peripheral blood. This rearrangement joins TRBV9 to TRBJ2-1, with a possible D match to TRBD1 (5 bases). The clonotype comes from a man between 65 and 80 years old with active or convalescent COVID-19. CDR3 DNA sequence: TGTGCCAGCAGCGGGCAGGGTATTTACAATGAGCAGTTCTTC. Protein product: CASSGQGIYNEQFF.